This TCR beta chain was recorded in a study of T-cell reconstitution after alpha-beta-depleted transplantation in children. Findings and limits, study-wide: Reported findings indicate that, about two months after transplant, alpha-beta T cells came from several hundred expanded clones, which were derived from non-depleted graft cells. T-cell counts and diversity at one year post-transplant came mainly from newly produced T cells. Recipient T cells and thymic progenitors that survived were the source of the high TCRbeta diversity seen at day 60 in some patients.

Deletions cut 2 bases from V and 1 base from J, with 8 bases between. The CDR3 has 15 amino acids. Per the germline V gene, CDR1 is SNHLY and CDR2 is FYNNEI. Turning to this clonotype: Its specificity is unknown.

TCRbeta library construction was performed incorporating unique molecular identifiers. TCRdb ran MiXCR on the PCR reads and lists one entry per CDR3 protein. Of over 400,000 distinct CDR3 sequences in the sample, about 45% were seen once. This chain links TRBV2 with TRBJ2-2; the D gene is possibly TRBD1 (6 bases). Sequenced here: PBMCs, sampled before TCRalphabeta/CD19-depleted stem cell transplant. The clonotype originates from a girl aged 2 to 10 with aplastic anemia, due to receive a stem cell transplant. The CDR3, as DNA: TGTGCCAGCAGTGAACAGGGGAGGAACACCGGGGAGCTGTTTTTT. The encoded protein is CASSEQGRNTGELFF.